Many counts were recorded for the clone carrying this T cell receptor (beta chain). The antigen remains undetermined. These data originate in a study of response to subunit inactivated influenza vaccine. TCRdb used MiXCR to reprocess the RT-PCR reads, holding one entry per CDR3 protein. The sample carries more than 400,000 distinct CDR3 sequences, less than 7.5% recorded once. Findings and caveats of the study: Few additional T cells are recruited per seasonal influenza vaccination, authors suggested.

The material sequenced was PBMCs from blood, taken less than 30 months after vaccination. This TCR derives from a man aged 50 to 75 who received an inactivated influenza vaccine.

CDR3 coding DNA: TGCAGTGCTAGAGATCTAGCCAGGACCGGGGAGCTGTTTTTT. It specifies CSARDLARTGELFF. The chain combines TRBV20-1 with TRBJ2-2; D possibly corresponds to TRBD2 (5 bases). V was clipped by 0 bases and J by 5 bases, with 10 bases between them. The V gene's germline CDR1 is DFQATT and CDR2 SNEGSKA (reference sequence). The CDR3 runs to 14 residues.